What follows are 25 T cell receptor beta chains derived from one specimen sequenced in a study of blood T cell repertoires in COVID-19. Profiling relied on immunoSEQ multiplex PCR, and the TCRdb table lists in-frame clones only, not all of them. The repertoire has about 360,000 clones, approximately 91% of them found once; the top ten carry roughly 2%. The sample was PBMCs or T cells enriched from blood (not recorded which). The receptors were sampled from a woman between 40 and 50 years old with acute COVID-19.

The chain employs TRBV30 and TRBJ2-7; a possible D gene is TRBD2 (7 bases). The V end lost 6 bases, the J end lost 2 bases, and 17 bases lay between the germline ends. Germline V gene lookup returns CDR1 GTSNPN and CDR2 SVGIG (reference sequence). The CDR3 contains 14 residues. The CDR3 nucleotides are TGTGCCTGCCGCGATGGGCGGGGGCCCTACGAGCAGTACTTC. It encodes CACRDGRGPYEQYF.

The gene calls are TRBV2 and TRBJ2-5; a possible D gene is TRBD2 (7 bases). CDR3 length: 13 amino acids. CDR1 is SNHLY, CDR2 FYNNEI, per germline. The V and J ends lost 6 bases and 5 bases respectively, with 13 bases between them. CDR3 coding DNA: TGTGCCAGCAGGGGGGGGCCGGTTGAGACCCAGTACTTC. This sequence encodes CASRGGPVETQYF.

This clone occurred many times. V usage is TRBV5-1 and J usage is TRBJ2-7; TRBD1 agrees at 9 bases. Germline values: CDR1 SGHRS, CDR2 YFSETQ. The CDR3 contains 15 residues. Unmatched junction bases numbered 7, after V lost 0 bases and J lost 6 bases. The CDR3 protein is CASSLESGTGSEQYF. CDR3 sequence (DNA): TGCGCCAGCAGCTTGGAGTCAGGGACAGGGTCCGAGCAGTACTTC.

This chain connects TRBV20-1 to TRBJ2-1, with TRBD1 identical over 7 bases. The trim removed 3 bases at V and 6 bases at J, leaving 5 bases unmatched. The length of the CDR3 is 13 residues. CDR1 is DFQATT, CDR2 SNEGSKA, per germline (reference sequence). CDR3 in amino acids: CSASVSGGNEQFF. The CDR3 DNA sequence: TGCAGTGCTAGTGTTTCAGGGGGCAATGAGCAGTTCTTC.

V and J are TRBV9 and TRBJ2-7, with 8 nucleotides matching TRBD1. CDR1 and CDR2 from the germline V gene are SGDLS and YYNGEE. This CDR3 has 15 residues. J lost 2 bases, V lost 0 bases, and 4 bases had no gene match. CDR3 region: CASSVGQGTPYEQYF. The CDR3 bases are TGTGCCAGCAGCGTAGGACAGGGGACCCCCTACGAGCAGTACTTC.

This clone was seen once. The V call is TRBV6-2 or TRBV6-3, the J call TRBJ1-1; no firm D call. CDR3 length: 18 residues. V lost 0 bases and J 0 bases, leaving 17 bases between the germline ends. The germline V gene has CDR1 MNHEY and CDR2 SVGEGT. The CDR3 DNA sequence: TGTGCCAGCAGTTACTCGATGCGGCCGGGGAAGGTGAACACTGAAGCTTTCTTT. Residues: CASSYSMRPGKVNTEAFF.

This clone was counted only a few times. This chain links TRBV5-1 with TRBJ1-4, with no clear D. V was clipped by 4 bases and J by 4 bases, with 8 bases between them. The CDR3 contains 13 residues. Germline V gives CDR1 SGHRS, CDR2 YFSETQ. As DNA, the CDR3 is TGCGCCAGCAGCCAAGGAGGTAATGAAAAACTGTTTTTT. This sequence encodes CASSQGGNEKLFF. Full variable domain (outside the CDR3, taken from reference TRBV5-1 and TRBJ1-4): KAGVTQTPRYLIKTRGQQVTLSCSPISGHRSVSWYQQTPGQGLQFLFEYFSETQRNKGNFPGRFSGRQFSNSRSEMNVSTLELGDSALYLCASSQGGNEKLFFGSGTQLSVL.

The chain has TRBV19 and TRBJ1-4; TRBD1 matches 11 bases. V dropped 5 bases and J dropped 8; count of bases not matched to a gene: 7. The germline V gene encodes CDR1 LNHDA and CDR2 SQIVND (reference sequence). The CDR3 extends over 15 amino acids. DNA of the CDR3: TGTGCCAGTAGTGCCCGGGGACAGGGGGTCGAAAAACTGTTTTTT. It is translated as CASSARGQGVEKLFF.

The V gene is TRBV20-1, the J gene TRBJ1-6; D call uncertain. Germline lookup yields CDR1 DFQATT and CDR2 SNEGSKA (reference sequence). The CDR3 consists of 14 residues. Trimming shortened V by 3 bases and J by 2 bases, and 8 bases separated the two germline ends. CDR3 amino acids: CSASARPYNSPLHF. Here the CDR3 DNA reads TGCAGTGCTAGTGCCAGGCCCTATAATTCACCCCTCCACTTT.

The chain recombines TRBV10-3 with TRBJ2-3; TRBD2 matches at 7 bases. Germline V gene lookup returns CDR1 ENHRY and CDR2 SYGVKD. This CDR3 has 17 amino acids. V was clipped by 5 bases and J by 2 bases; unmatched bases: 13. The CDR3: CAISQTRGERLTDTQYF. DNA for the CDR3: TGTGCCATCAGTCAAACACGGGGGGAACGGCTCACAGATACGCAGTATTTT.

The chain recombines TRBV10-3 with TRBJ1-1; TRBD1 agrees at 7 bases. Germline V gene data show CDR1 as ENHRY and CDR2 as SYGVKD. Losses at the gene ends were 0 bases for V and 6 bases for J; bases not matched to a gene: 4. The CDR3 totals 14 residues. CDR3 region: CAISESRQGAEAFF. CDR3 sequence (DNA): TGTGCCATCAGTGAGTCAAGACAGGGCGCTGAAGCTTTCTTT.

The CDR3 DNA follows: TGTGCCAGCTCCCAGAAACCCGGGGGCTACGAGCAGTACTTC. Translating gives CASSQKPGGYEQYF. The chain uses TRBV6-5 and TRBJ2-7; TRBD2 is a possible D gene (6 bases). V was trimmed by 8 bases and J by 3 bases, leaving 17 bases between them. This CDR3 is 14 amino acids long. Germline V gene lookup returns CDR1 MNHEY and CDR2 SVGAGI.

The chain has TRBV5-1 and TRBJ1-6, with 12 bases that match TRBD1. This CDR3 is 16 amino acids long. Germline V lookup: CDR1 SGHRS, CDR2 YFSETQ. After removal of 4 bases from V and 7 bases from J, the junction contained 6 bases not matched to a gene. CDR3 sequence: CASSLGQGAWNSPLHF. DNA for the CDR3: TGCGCCAGCAGCCTGGGACAGGGGGCTTGGAATTCACCCCTCCACTTT. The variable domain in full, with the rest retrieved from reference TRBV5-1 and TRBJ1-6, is KAGVTQTPRYLIKTRGQQVTLSCSPISGHRSVSWYQQTPGQGLQFLFEYFSETQRNKGNFPGRFSGRQFSNSRSEMNVSTLELGDSALYLCASSLGQGAWNSPLHFGNGTRLTVT.

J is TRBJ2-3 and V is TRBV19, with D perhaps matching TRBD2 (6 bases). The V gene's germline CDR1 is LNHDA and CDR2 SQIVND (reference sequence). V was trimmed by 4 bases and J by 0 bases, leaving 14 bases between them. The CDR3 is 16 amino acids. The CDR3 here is CASSTVLAFSTDTQYF. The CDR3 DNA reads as TGTGCCAGTAGTACCGTACTAGCTTTTAGCACAGATACGCAGTATTTT.

The CDR3 loop is CAWSAPGQGNDEQFF. The CDR3 nucleotides are TGTGCCTGGAGCGCACCGGGACAGGGGAACGATGAGCAGTTCTTC. V and J are TRBV30 and TRBJ2-1, with 10 positions matching TRBD1. This CDR3 spans 15 amino acids. Germline values: CDR1 GTSNPN, CDR2 SVGIG (reference sequence). Germline trimming cut 3 bases from V and 8 bases from J; bases unmatched to any gene: 10.

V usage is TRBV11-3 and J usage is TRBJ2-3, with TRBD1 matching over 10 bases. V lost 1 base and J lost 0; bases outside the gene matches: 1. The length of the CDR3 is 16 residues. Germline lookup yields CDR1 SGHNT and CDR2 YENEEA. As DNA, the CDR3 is TGTGCCAGCAGCTTAGGACAGGGGGCAAGCACAGATACGCAGTATTTT. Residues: CASSLGQGASTDTQYF.

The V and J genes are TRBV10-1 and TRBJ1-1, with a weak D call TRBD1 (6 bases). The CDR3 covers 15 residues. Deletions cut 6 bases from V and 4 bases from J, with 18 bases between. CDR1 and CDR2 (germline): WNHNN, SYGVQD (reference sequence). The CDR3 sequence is CASRGHLRGTTEAFF. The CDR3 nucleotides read TGCGCCAGCAGGGGGCATCTCAGGGGTACCACTGAAGCTTTCTTT.

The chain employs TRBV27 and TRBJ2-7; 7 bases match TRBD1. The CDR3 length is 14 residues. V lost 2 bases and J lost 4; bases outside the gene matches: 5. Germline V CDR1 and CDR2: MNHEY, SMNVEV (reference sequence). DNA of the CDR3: TGTGCCAGCAGTTTAACCGGGACAGTTTACGAGCAGTACTTC. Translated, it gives CASSLTGTVYEQYF.

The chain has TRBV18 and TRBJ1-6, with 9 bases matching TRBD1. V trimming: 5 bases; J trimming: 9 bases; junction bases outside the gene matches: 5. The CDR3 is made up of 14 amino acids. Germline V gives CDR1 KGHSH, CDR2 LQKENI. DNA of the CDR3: TGTGCCAGCTCAAAGGGACAGGGTAGTTCACCCCTCCACTTT. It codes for CASSKGQGSSPLHF. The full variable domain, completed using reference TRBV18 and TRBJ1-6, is NAGVMQNPRHLVRRRGQEARLRCSPMKGHSHVYWYRQLPEEGLKFMVYLQKENIIDESGMPKERFSAEFPKEGPSILRIQQVVRGDSAAYFCASSKGQGSSPLHFGNGTRLTVT.

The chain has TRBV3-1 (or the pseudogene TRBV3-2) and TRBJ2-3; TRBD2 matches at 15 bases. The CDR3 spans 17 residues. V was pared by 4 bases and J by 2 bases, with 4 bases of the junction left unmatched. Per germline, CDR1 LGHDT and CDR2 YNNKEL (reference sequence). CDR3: CASSLRTSGGATDTQYF. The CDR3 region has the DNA TGTGCCAGCAGCCTACGGACTAGCGGGGGGGCCACAGATACGCAGTATTTT.

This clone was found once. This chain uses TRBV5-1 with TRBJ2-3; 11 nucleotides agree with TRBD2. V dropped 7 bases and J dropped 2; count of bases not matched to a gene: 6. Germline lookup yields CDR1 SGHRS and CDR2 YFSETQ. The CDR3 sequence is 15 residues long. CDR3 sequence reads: CASGFSGGDTDTQYF. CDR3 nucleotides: TGCGCCAGCGGGTTTAGCGGGGGGGACACAGATACGCAGTATTTT.

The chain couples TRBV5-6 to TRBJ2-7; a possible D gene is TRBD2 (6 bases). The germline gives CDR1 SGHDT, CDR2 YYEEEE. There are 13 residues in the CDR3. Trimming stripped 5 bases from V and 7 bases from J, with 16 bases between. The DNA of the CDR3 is TGTGCCAGCAGGAGAGAGACGGGGGTTGAGCAGTACTTC. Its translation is CASRRETGVEQYF.

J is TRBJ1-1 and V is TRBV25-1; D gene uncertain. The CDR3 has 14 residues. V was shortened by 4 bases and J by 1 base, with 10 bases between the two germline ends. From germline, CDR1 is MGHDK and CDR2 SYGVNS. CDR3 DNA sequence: TGTGCCAGCAGTGGGATACAGAGGAACACTGAAGCTTTCTTT. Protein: CASSGIQRNTEAFF.

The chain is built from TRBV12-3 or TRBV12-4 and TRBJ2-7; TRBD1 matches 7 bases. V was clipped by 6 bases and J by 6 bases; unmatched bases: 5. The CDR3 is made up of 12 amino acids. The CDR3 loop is CASSETGAEQYF. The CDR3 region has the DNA TGTGCCAGCAGCGAAACAGGGGCCGAGCAGTACTTC.

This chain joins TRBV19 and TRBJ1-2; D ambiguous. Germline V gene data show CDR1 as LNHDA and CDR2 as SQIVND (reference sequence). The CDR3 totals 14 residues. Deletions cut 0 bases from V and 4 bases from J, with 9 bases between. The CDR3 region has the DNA TGTGCCAGTAGTATAGATACCCGGTTCTATGGCTACACCTTC. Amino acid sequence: CASSIDTRFYGYTF.